These 6 T cell receptor beta chains share one sample of origin, sequenced in a study of cytomegalovirus exposure and HLA in healthy donors (dated by TCRdb to 2016 to 2017). Library prep was done by the immunoSEQ multiplex PCR assay. A mixture of 60 forward primers for TCR Vbeta segments and 13 reverse primers for TCR Jbeta segments was used in the multiplex PCR. Drawn from immuneACCESS, this table holds only the in-frame rearrangements with V and J called that TCRdb kept. Clones are partly lost; checked studies trace under half to an unresolved V gene and leave the rest unexplained. Present in this sample are 200,000 to 250,000 clones, around 85% of which were seen just once. Around 1.7% of the sample is in the top ten clones. The sequencing input was PBMCs. These TCRs come from a man in his fifties in good health and CMV-seronegative.

The chain is built from TRBV27 and TRBJ2-2; tentative D call: TRBD2 (7 bases). V gave up 6 bases and J gave up 7 bases, with 27 bases separating them. Germline V gene lookup returns CDR1 MNHEY and CDR2 SMNVEV (reference sequence). There are 18 residues in the CDR3. CDR3 in DNA: TGTGCCAGCAGGTCCACCGGATGGGGGGGCCAGCCGGGCGGGGAGCTGTTTTTT. It codes for CASRSTGWGGQPGGELFF.

This rearrangement joins TRBV2 to TRBJ2-5; TRBD2 is a possible D gene (6 bases). The DNA end lines up better with TRBJ2-7; the J call may be wrong. Germline V gene lookup returns CDR1 SNHLY and CDR2 FYNNEI. The CDR3 covers 14 residues. In DNA form, the CDR3 reads TGTGCCAGCAGTCCTAGCGCGCTTCCCTACGAGCAGTACTTC. Its translation: CASSPSALPYEQYF.

This clone has a handful of counts. The CDR3 here is CAWSRGVDSNQPQHF. The CDR3 DNA is TGTGCCTGGAGTCGGGGGGTCGATAGCAATCAGCCCCAGCATTTT. V usage is TRBV30 and J usage is TRBJ1-5, with D perhaps TRBD1 (5 bases). The V end was cut by 2 bases, the J end by 0 bases, with 11 bases between. This CDR3 has 15 residues. CDR1 and CDR2 from the germline V gene are GTSNPN and SVGIG (reference sequence).

A remark on this clone: The junction differs from germline at one of its ends, possibly a read error. The rearrangement links TRBV7-2 to TRBJ2-3, with D possibly matching TRBD2 (9 bases). Germline lookup yields CDR1 SGHTA and CDR2 FQGNSA. The length of the CDR3 is 16 residues. CDR3 sequence: CASSLEGASGTGTQYF. CDR3 bases: TGTGCCAGCAGCTTAGAGGGGGCTAGCGGGACAGGTACGCAGTATTTT.

This chain uses TRBV25-1 with TRBJ2-7; TRBD2 agrees at 7 bases. V was pared by 5 bases and J by 2 bases, with 9 bases of the junction left unmatched. Germline lookup yields CDR1 MGHDK and CDR2 SYGVNS. CDR3 length: 15 residues. The CDR3 here is CASSPPWRETYEQYF. Here the CDR3 DNA reads TGTGCCAGCAGTCCCCCCTGGCGGGAGACCTACGAGCAGTACTTC.

V is TRBV9 and J is TRBJ2-7, with D tentatively TRBD1 (6 bases). Germline assignment: CDR1 SGDLS and CDR2 YYNGEE. V lost 0 bases, J lost 0 bases, and 7 bases lay in between. CDR3 size: 14 residues. For the CDR3, the DNA is TGTGCCAGCAGCGTAGCGGGACACTCCTACGAGCAGTACTTC. This codes for CASSVAGHSYEQYF.